The T cell receptor beta chain under discussion was sequenced for a study of cytomegalovirus exposure and HLA in healthy donors. PCR used 60 Vbeta primers and 13 Jbeta primers. The repertoire was sequenced with immunoSEQ multiplex PCR; TCRdb's copy has only in-frame clones and lacks some. The table records 120,000 or so clones, roughly 80% of them present only once. Germline-derived CDR1 and CDR2 are MNHEY and SMNVEV (reference sequence). The length of the CDR3 is 14 residues. The V end was cut by 4 bases, the J end by 2 bases, with 10 bases between. This rearrangement joins TRBV27 to TRBJ2-3; D remains unclear. This clonotype was sampled from a man aged 55-75 years in good health and CMV-seropositive. Sequences were obtained from PBMCs. CDR3 loop: CASSSLHHTDTQYF. CDR3 nucleotides: TGTGCCAGCAGTTCGTTACACCACACAGATACGCAGTATTTT.